This TCR beta chain was sequenced in a study of shared clonotypes between healthy human individuals (dated by TCRdb to about 2020). Concerning the study at large: The cohort included a few men and two women between 18 and 49 years of age. For each donor, three plates each were used for CD4 naive and CD4 memory, two plates were used for CD8 naive, and one plate was used for CD8 memory. The study deeply sequenced blood TCR repertoires of five healthy adults to estimate repertoire size and the extent of clonotype sharing between individuals. To increase sequencing depth and limit assay-specific biases, TCR repertoire library preparation and sequencing were carried out by different laboratories using diverse techniques. Leukapheresis yielded between about 0.9 and 8.9 billion PBMCs per donor.

The donors were healthy, HIV-negative adults who had no recently reported acute infections or vaccinations. Every donor was a Caucasian adult residing in Nashville, Tennessee, USA. CD4+ T cells were enriched through magnetic negative selection, after which naive cells were positively selected on CD45RA and the remaining negative fraction served as the memory subset. Blood was collected by leukapheresis, and PBMCs were isolated by Ficoll-Histopaque density gradient centrifugation and then cryopreserved in liquid nitrogen vapor phase. Analytical flow cytometry was used to check the purity and quantity of each magnetically sorted T cell population. Each sorted fraction had its genomic DNA isolated and then quantified by UV absorbance on a Nanodrop 2000c. From a lookup of the germline V gene, CDR1 and CDR2 are SQVTM and ANQGSEA. The germline V and J ends show losses of 6 bases and 4 bases respectively, and no gene match explains 16 bases of the junction. From cysteine to phenylalanine, the CDR3 is 18 amino acids long. Only the CDR3 portion is preserved as DNA: 54 bases, with reading frame beginning at the first base.

Study-level results and caveats: Pairwise subsampling led to the expectation that sequencing depth would affect the degree of clonotype sharing among donors. Naive subsets generally had larger estimated clonotype richness than memory subsets did. Rarefaction of sorted-subset datasets indicated incomplete sequencing despite the large sequencing depth. Across a few donors, approximately 5% of naive CD4, around 3.5% of naive CD8, 2.3% of memory CD4, and under 0.45% of memory CD8 clonotypes were shared. Because the study included only a small number of donors, the genetic and exposure-history diversity represented was limited. Sampling was restricted to blood, and TCR repertoires in tissues likely differ from the TCR repertoires found in blood. Clonotypes shared by all four sorted-subset donors showed higher generation probabilities than non-shared clonotypes.

Using the deep immunoSEQ assay, TCR CDR3 regions were amplified from genomic DNA by multiplex PCR. Genomic DNA extracted from each cell subset was distributed evenly over all wells of several immunoSEQ 96-well plates, and each plate served as one replicate. Each replicate PCR for sorted subsets received about 0.2 ug genomic DNA, equal to about 30,000 T cell genomes. Purified libraries were quantified with a Qubit 3.0 fluorometer, sized on a Bioanalyzer 2100, and re-quantified with the KAPA Library Quantification kit. Every immunoSEQ 96-well plate was sequenced on a separate single-read 150-cycle Illumina NextSeq 550 flow cell. Regarding the original processing steps: Because only junctional sequences without quality scores were contained in the immunoSEQ output, filtering matching that applied to full-length reads could not be performed. Sequences were annotated with PyIR, a Python wrapper for IgBLAST v1.9, and V/J genes and CDR3 were assigned using IMGT germline references. Reads with weak V/J assignments (E-value above 1e-6), missing CDR3, stop codons, out-of-frame junctions, or ambiguous translated residues were removed. A V3J clonotype was defined by an identical inferred V gene, J gene, and CDR3 amino acid sequence. Percentage overlap between repertoires was calculated by dividing the number of shared unique clonotypes by the size of the smaller repertoire. Three approaches were used to assess repertoire richness: RTK rarefaction, the Chao1 estimator, and Recon v2.1 estimates of unobserved clonotypes. For all TCRbeta clonotypes obtained by the gDNA method from several donors, generation probabilities were computed with OLGA. The table comes from immuneACCESS by way of TCRdb, which keeps in-frame sequences with V and J called. Part of the clones is missing from these tables; in studies checked, under half for an unresolved V gene and the rest for unknown reasons. V, J and clone size were drawn from that table, and D and trimming were deduced from the DNA. The sample yields about 1.1 million clones; about 80% were counted once. The top ten clones comprise about 0.94% of the sample.

On this clone itself: Its cognate antigen has yet to be identified. No base qualities exist here, and no much larger clone lies one base off it.

This chain is built from TRBV29-1 and TRBJ2-3, and 13 bases in between align with TRBD2. Source material: memory CD4+ T cells from PBMCs. This specimen's cell subset or site label, per the study, means: CD45RA-negative fraction. This TCR was recovered from a man younger than 35 in good health. Some clones in this sample may be carry-over from other donors' samples. The DNA sequence is as follows: TGCAGCGTGGATGGGACTAGCGGGATGAGGGAGGGACCAGATACGCAGTATTTT. Its protein product is CSVDGTSGMREGPDTQYF.